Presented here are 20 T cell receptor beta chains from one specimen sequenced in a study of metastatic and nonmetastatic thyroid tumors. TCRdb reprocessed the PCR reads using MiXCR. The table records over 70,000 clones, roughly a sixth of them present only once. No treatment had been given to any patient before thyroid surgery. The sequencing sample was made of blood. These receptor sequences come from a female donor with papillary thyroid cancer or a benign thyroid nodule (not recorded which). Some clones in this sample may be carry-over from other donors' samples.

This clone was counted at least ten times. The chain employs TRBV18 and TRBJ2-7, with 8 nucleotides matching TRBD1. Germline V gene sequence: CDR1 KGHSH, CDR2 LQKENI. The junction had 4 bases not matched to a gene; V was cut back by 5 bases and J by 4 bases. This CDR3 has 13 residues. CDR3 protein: CASSSGQEYEQYF. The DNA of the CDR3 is TGTGCCAGCTCATCGGGACAGGAGTACGAGCAGTACTTC.

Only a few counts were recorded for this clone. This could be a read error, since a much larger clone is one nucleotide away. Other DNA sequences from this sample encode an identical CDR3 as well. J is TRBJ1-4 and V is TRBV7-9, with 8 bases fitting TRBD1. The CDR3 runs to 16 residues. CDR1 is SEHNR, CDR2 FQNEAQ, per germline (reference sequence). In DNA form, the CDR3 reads TGTGCCAGCAGCTTAGGAAGACAGGGGACTAATGAAAAACTGTTCTTT. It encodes CASSLGRQGTNEKLFF.

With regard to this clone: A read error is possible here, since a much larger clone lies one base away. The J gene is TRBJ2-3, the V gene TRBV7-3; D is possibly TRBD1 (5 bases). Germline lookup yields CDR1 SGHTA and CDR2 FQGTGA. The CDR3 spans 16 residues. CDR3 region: CAGSLTAGLVGDTQYF. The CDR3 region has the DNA TGTGCCGGCAGCTTAACGGCAGGGTTAGTTGGAGATACGCAGTATTTT.

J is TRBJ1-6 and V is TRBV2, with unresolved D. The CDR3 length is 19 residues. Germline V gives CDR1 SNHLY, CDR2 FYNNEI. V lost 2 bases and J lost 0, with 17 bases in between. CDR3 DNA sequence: TGTGCCAGCAGTGAACCCTCAAGACGGGATCTCTCCTATAATTCACCCCTCCACTTT. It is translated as CASSEPSRRDLSYNSPLHF.

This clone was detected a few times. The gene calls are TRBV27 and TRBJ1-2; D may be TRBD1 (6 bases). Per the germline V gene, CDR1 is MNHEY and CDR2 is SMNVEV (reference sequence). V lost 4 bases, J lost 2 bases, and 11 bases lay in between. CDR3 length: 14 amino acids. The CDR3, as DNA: TGTGCCAGCAGTTCCGACCAGGGGAACTATGGCTACACCTTC. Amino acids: CASSSDQGNYGYTF.

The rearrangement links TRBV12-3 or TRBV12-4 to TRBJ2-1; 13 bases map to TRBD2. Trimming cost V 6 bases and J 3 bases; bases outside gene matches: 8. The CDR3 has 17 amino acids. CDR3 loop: CASSGGGTSGIYNEQFF. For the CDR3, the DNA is TGTGCCAGCAGCGGCGGGGGGACTAGCGGGATCTACAATGAGCAGTTCTTC.

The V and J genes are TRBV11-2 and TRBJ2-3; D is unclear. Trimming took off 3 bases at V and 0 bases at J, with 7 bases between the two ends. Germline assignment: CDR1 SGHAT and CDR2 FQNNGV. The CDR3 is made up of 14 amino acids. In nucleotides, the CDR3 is TGTGCCAGCAGCTTTTTGGCCAGCACAGATACGCAGTATTTT. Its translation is CASSFLASTDTQYF.

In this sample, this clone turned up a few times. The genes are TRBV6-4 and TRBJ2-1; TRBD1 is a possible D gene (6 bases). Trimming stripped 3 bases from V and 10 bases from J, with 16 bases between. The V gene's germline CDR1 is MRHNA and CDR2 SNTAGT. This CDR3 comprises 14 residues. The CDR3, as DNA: TGTGCCAGCAGTGAGAAGGGGGAGAGAGGGGAGCAGTTCTTC. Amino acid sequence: CASSEKGERGEQFF.

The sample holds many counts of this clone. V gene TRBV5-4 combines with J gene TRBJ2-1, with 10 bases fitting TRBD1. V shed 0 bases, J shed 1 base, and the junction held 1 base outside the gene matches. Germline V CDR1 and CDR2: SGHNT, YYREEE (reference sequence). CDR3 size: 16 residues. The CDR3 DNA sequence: TGTGCCAGCAGCTTGGGACAGGGGGCTTCCTACAATGAGCAGTTCTTC. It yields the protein CASSLGQGASYNEQFF.

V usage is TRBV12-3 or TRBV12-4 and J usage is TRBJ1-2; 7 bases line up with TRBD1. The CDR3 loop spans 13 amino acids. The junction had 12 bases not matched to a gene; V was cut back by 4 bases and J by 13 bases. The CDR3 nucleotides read TGTGCCAGCAGTTGGGGGGACAGTTCTGTTTCCACCTTC. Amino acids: CASSWGDSSVSTF.

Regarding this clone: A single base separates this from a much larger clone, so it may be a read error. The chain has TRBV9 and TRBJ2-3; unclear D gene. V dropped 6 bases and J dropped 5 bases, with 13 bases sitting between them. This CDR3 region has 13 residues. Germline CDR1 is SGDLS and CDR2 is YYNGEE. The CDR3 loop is CASITEGRDTQYF. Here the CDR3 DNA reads TGTGCCAGCATCACGGAAGGAAGAGATACGCAGTATTTT.

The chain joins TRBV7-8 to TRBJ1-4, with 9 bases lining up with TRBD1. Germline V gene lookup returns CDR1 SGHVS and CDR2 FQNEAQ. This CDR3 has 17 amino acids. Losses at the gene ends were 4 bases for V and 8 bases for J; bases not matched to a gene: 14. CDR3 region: CASSSFPGQGSEEKLFF. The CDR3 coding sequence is TGTGCCAGCAGCTCTTTCCCGGGACAGGGTTCGGAGGAAAAACTGTTTTTT.

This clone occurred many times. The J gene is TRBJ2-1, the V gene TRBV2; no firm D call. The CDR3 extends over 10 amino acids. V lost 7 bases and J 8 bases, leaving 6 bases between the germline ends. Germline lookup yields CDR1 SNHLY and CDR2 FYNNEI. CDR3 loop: CASIAHEQFF. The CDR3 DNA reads TGTGCCAGCATTGCACATGAGCAGTTCTTC.

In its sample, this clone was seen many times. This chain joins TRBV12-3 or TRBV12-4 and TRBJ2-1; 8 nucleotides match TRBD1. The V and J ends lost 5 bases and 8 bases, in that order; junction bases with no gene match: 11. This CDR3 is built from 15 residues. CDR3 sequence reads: CASSPGWTGWYEQFF. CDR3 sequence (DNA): TGTGCCAGCAGTCCCGGTTGGACAGGGTGGTATGAGCAGTTCTTC.

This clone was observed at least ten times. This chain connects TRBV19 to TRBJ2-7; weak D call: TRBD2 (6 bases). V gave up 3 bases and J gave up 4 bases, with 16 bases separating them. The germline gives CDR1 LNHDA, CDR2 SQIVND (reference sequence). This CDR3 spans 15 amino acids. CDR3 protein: CASSIGRGMGYEQYF. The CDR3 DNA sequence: TGTGCCAGTAGTATTGGTCGCGGGATGGGATACGAGCAGTACTTC.

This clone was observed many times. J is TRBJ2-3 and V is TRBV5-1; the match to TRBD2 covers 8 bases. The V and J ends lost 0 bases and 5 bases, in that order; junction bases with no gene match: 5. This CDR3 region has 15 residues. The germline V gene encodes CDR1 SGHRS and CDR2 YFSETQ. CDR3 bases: TGCGCCAGCAGCTTGGTGGCGGGAGGACAAGATACGCAGTATTTT. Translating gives CASSLVAGGQDTQYF.

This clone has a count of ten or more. DNA of the CDR3: TGTGCCAGCAGCCTGGGACTAGGTGAAGTCGGGGAGCTGTTTTTT. This sequence encodes CASSLGLGEVGELFF. The V call is TRBV3-1, the J call TRBJ2-2, with 8 bases that match TRBD2. From germline, CDR1 is LGHDT and CDR2 YNNKEL (reference sequence). The junction had 8 bases not matched to a gene; V was cut back by 4 bases and J by 7 bases. This CDR3 comprises 15 residues.

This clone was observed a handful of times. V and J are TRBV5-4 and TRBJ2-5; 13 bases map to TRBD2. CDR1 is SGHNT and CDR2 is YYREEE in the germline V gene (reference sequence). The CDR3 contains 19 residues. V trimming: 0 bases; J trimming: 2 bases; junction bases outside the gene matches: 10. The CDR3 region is CASSLAFGLAGVSQETQYF. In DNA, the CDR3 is TGTGCCAGCAGCTTGGCCTTTGGACTAGCGGGAGTGTCTCAAGAGACCCAGTACTTC.

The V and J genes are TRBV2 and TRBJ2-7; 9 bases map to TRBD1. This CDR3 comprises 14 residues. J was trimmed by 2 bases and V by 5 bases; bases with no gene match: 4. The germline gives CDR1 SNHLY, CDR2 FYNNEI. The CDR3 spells CASSQGQGPYEQYF. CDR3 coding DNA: TGTGCCAGCAGTCAGGGACAGGGCCCCTACGAGCAGTACTTC.

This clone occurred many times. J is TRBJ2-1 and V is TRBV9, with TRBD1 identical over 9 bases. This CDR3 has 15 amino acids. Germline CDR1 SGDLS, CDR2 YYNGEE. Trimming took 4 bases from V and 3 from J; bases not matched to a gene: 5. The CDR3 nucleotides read TGTGCCAGCAGCACACAGGGGGCGATCTACAATGAGCAGTTCTTC. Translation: CASSTQGAIYNEQFF.